This record covers a single T cell receptor (beta chain). Assay used: immunoSEQ multiplex PCR; TCRdb lists only in-frame clones, some missing. Among around 200,000 clones listed, approximately 91% were seen once. This sample is part of a study of blood T cell repertoires in COVID-19. Study summary: The study drew acute and convalescent COVID-19 samples from the United States, Italy and Spain.

Those who participated ranged in age from roughly 18 to 89 years and resided in 24 US areas. Donors of Cohort 3 who recovered were those that had two negative PCRs, clearance, or symptom resolution. Per germline, CDR1 SEHNR and CDR2 FQNEAQ (reference sequence). This CDR3 is built from 13 residues. Trimming left V 1 base short and J 6 bases short, with 8 bases between. The TCR sequence derives from a young woman who had recovered from COVID-19. The V and J genes are TRBV7-9 and TRBJ2-3, with D possibly matching TRBD2 (5 bases). The sequencing sample was made of PBMCs or T cells enriched from blood (not recorded which). CDR3 residues: CASSLEWRDTQYF. The CDR3 coding sequence is TGTGCCAGCAGCTTAGAGTGGAGGGATACGCAGTATTTT.